These 32 T cell receptor beta chains originate from one sample sequenced in a study of blood T cell repertoires in COVID-19. Sequencing used immunoSEQ multiplex PCR; TCRdb keeps in-frame clones, though not all of them. The sample consists of 100,000 to 150,000 clones, approximately 80% of them appearing once. Sequencing input: peripheral blood. Receptors originate from a woman aged 60 to 75 with acute or convalescent COVID-19.

The J gene is TRBJ1-1, the V gene TRBV13; TRBD1 agrees at 9 bases. The germline V gene has CDR1 PRHDT and CDR2 FYEKMQ (reference sequence). There are 16 residues in the CDR3. V gave up 3 bases and J gave up 1 base; unmatched junction bases: 6. The CDR3 loop reads CASSFRDRVKNTEAFF. In DNA, the CDR3 is TGTGCCAGCAGCTTCAGGGACAGGGTAAAGAACACTGAAGCTTTCTTT.

About this clone itself: One end of the junction varies from germline; a read error may be responsible. The sample carries other DNA sequences with the same CDR3. J is TRBJ1-5 and V is TRBV10-2; possibly TRBD1 for D (6 bases). The CDR3 is made up of 17 amino acids. Germline CDR1 is WSHSY and CDR2 is SAAADI. The CDR3, as DNA: TGCGCCAGCAGCGAGTCGATGGTCAGGGGTGGAAATCAGCCCCAGCATTTT. Its translation is CASSESMVRGGNQPQHF.

This sequence joins TRBV2 and TRBJ1-5, with D tentatively TRBD1 (5 bases). Deletions cut 6 bases from V and 3 bases from J, with 15 bases between. Germline V CDR1 and CDR2: SNHLY, FYNNEI. This CDR3 region has 15 residues. The chain's CDR3 is CASRSRVGVNQPQHF. Written as DNA, the CDR3 is TGTGCCAGCAGATCCAGGGTAGGGGTCAATCAGCCCCAGCATTTT.

The rearrangement joins TRBV2 to TRBJ1-4; tentatively, D is TRBD1 (5 bases). CDR3 length equals 13 residues. CDR1 SNHLY and CDR2 FYNNEI come from the germline V gene. Trimming took off 6 bases at V and 10 bases at J, with 15 bases between the two ends. The chain's CDR3 is CASRGPGEAKLFF. The CDR3 nucleotides read TGTGCCAGCAGAGGTCCGGGGGAGGCAAAACTGTTTTTT.

About this clone: One junction end does not reproduce the germline sequence, and a read error may be involved. This CDR3 reads CASGLGLISGTGNQVF. CDR3 DNA: TGTGCTAGTGGTTTGGGGCTAATATCCGGGACAGGGAATCAAGTTTTC. The chain couples TRBV12-5 to TRBJ2-7, with 9 positions matching TRBD1. There are 16 residues in the CDR3. Germline V gene data show CDR1 as LGHNT and CDR2 as FRNRAP.

The chain joins TRBV19 to TRBJ1-1; 9 bases map to TRBD1. The germline CDR1 and CDR2 sequences are LNHDA and SQIVND (reference sequence). Trimming cost V 5 bases and J 4 bases; bases outside gene matches: 14. This CDR3 spans 17 amino acids. This CDR3 reads CASSLRTGDRFTTEAFF. The CDR3 DNA reads as TGTGCCAGTAGTCTCCGGACAGGGGACAGGTTCACCACTGAAGCTTTCTTT.

The chain employs TRBV12-3 or TRBV12-4 and TRBJ1-1; a possible D gene is TRBD1 (5 bases). The CDR3 is made up of 12 amino acids. With 7 bases removed from V and 5 bases from J, the gap between germline ends came to 11 bases. The CDR3: CASTPGGTEAFF. In nucleotides, the CDR3 is TGTGCCAGCACCCCCGGGGGAACTGAAGCTTTCTTT.

V gene TRBV5-1 combines with J gene TRBJ1-5, with D unclear. Germline CDR1 and CDR2: SGHRS and YFSETQ. V was pared by 0 bases and J by 4 bases, with 5 bases between. CDR3 length: 13 residues. In DNA, the CDR3 is TGCGCCAGCAGCTTGGCCGTGAATCAGCCCCAGCATTTT. It is translated as CASSLAVNQPQHF.

The V call is TRBV3-1 (or the pseudogene TRBV3-2), the J call TRBJ1-1, with no clear D. There are 12 residues in the CDR3. The V gene's germline CDR1 is LGHDT and CDR2 YNNKEL (reference sequence). V was pared by 1 base and J by 4 bases, with 4 bases between. The CDR3 nucleotides are TGTGCCAGCAGCCAAGCTGTCACTGAAGCTTTCTTT. It encodes CASSQAVTEAFF.

CDR3 region: CASSLGTGVSETQYF. CDR3 DNA: TGCGCCAGCAGCCTGGGGACAGGGGTATCGGAGACCCAGTACTTC. The genes are TRBV5-1 and TRBJ2-5, with 10 bases fitting TRBD1. This CDR3 is built from 15 residues. The V segment lost 4 bases and the J segment 5 bases; nucleotides outside the gene matches: 8. In germline, CDR1 is SGHRS, CDR2 YFSETQ.

The rearrangement links TRBV10-3 to TRBJ1-3, with 11 bases matching TRBD1. Trimming removed 5 bases from V and 4 bases from J; junction bases left unmatched: 7. This CDR3 spans 16 amino acids. Germline CDR1 and CDR2: ENHRY and SYGVKD. CDR3 nucleotides: TGTGCCATCAGTCTCAAGGGACAGGGGGAAGGAAACACCATATATTTT. As protein: CAISLKGQGEGNTIYF.

This chain joins TRBV30 and TRBJ1-6; D is unclear. The CDR3 has 13 amino acids. V lost 3 bases to trimming and J lost 7 bases, with 10 bases between them. In germline, CDR1 is GTSNPN, CDR2 SVGIG (reference sequence). The CDR3 sequence: CAWRLTTNSPLHF. CDR3 DNA sequence: TGTGCCTGGAGGTTGACGACAAATTCACCCCTCCACTTT. Filled out from reference TRBV30 and TRBJ1-6, the complete variable domain reads SQTIHQWPATLVQPVGSPLSLECTVEGTSNPNLYWYRQAAGRGLQLLFYSVGIGQISSEVPQNLSASRPQDRQFILSSKKLLLSDSGFYLCAWRLTTNSPLHFGNGTRLTVT.

The gene calls are TRBV30 and TRBJ1-1; TRBD1 aligns across 7 bases. CDR1 and CDR2 from the germline V gene are GTSNPN and SVGIG (reference sequence). The CDR3 is 13 amino acids. After removal of 0 bases from V and 4 bases from J, the junction contained 2 bases not matched to a gene. The CDR3, as DNA: TGTGCCTGGAGTGTCAGGGGGAGCACTGAAGCTTTCTTT. Translating it yields CAWSVRGSTEAFF. Full variable domain (remainder filled in from reference TRBV30 and TRBJ1-1): SQTIHQWPATLVQPVGSPLSLECTVEGTSNPNLYWYRQAAGRGLQLLFYSVGIGQISSEVPQNLSASRPQDRQFILSSKKLLLSDSGFYLCAWSVRGSTEAFFGQGTRLTVV.

V usage is TRBV7-9 and J usage is TRBJ1-1, with D unclear. Germline CDR1 SEHNR, CDR2 FQNEAQ (reference sequence). The CDR3 has 13 residues. The V and J ends lost 1 base and 2 bases respectively, with 5 bases between them. In DNA form, the CDR3 reads TGTGCCAGCAGCTTAGATAGTAACACTGAAGCTTTCTTT. As protein: CASSLDSNTEAFF.

CDR3 region: CASSSGQGHYGYTF. The CDR3, as DNA: TGCGCCAGCAGCTCCGGACAGGGGCACTATGGCTACACCTTC. The chain has TRBV5-1 and TRBJ1-2; 9 nucleotides match TRBD1. The trim removed 3 bases at V and 3 bases at J, leaving 3 bases unmatched. The CDR3 is made up of 14 amino acids. Germline loops: CDR1 SGHRS, CDR2 YFSETQ.

The chain uses TRBV4-1 and TRBJ2-1; TRBD2 agrees at 14 bases. The CDR3 totals 16 residues. The trim removed 3 bases at V and 7 bases at J, leaving 5 bases unmatched. The V gene's germline CDR1 is MGHRA and CDR2 YSYEKL. CDR3 DNA: TGCGCCAGCAGCCAGGGGACTAGCGGGGGTCGGAATGAGCAGTTCTTC. This encodes CASSQGTSGGRNEQFF.

This chain joins TRBV5-1 and TRBJ2-3; D gene ambiguous. CDR1 and CDR2 from the germline V gene are SGHRS and YFSETQ. CDR3 length equals 14 residues. Trimming took off 1 base at V and 3 bases at J, with 9 bases between the two ends. The CDR3 bases are TGCGCCAGCAGCTTGACAGCTACAACAGATACGCAGTATTTT. Its protein is CASSLTATTDTQYF.

This clone was observed a handful of times. The V call is TRBV28, the J call TRBJ2-3; 9 positions agree with TRBD2. The CDR3 contains 16 residues. The germline CDR1 and CDR2 sequences are MDHEN and SYDVKM. With 3 bases clipped from V and 1 base from J, the junction kept 5 bases outside the gene matches. In DNA form, the CDR3 reads TGTGCCAGCAGTTTCTCGAGCGGGGGGCGCACAGATACGCAGTATTTT. Translating gives CASSFSSGGRTDTQYF.

V usage is TRBV20-1 and J usage is TRBJ1-3; D is uncertain. The germline CDR1 and CDR2 sequences are DFQATT and SNEGSKA (reference sequence). The CDR3 is made up of 14 amino acids. The V end was cut by 3 bases, the J end by 2 bases, with 11 bases between. For the CDR3, the DNA is TGCAGTGCTAGTTCCGGGGTTACTGGAAACACCATATATTTT. It codes for CSASSGVTGNTIYF.

This chain connects TRBV18 to TRBJ2-3, with a tentative D call TRBD1 (6 bases). Trimming cost V 2 bases and J 0 bases, with 6 bases left between them. Germline CDR1 and CDR2: KGHSH and LQKENI. The CDR3 loop spans 14 amino acids. CDR3 DNA: TGTGCCAGCTCACCAGACAGGAGCACAGATACGCAGTATTTT. This gives the protein CASSPDRSTDTQYF.

The count of this clone is one. The rearrangement links TRBV2 to TRBJ1-2, with TRBD1 matching over 9 bases. J gave up 4 bases and V 8 bases, and 5 bases lay outside the gene matches. The CDR3 length is 13 residues. Germline V CDR1 and CDR2: SNHLY, FYNNEI. The CDR3 DNA reads TGTGCCAGCGGGACAGGGACACTCTATGGCTACACCTTC. This encodes CASGTGTLYGYTF.

The chain employs TRBV15 and TRBJ2-3; 8 bases match TRBD1. Trimming removed 3 bases from V and 4 bases from J; junction bases left unmatched: 9. Germline values: CDR1 LNHNV, CDR2 YYDKDF (reference sequence). CDR3 length equals 16 residues. The CDR3 nucleotides read TGTGCCACCAGCAGCTACTTGACAGGGGAGGCAGATACGCAGTATTTT. As protein: CATSSYLTGEADTQYF. The whole variable domain, filled in from reference TRBV15 and TRBJ2-3, reads DAMVIQNPRYQVTQFGKPVTLSCSQTLNHNVMYWYQQKSSQAPKLLFHYYDKDFNNEADTPDNFQSRRPNTSFCFLDIRSPGLGDTAMYLCATSSYLTGEADTQYFGPGTRLTVL.

The chain links TRBV19 to TRBJ1-6; no clear D. The CDR3 extends over 16 amino acids. Germline CDR1 is LNHDA and CDR2 is SQIVND (reference sequence). V lost 5 bases and J 6 bases, leaving 17 bases between the germline ends. The CDR3 DNA reads TGTGCCAGTAGTCCCCAGACCTCTCGGGGTAATTCACCCCTCCACTTT. Encoded protein: CASSPQTSRGNSPLHF.

This chain connects TRBV7-6 to TRBJ2-1; 10 positions match TRBD2. V shed 0 bases and J 8 bases; nucleotides not matched to a gene: 4. The germline V gene encodes CDR1 SGHVS and CDR2 FNYEAQ. The CDR3 is 15 amino acids. The CDR3 DNA reads TGTGCCAGCAGCTTAGCAGCGGGGGGGCCGCATGAGCAGTTCTTC. Amino acids: CASSLAAGGPHEQFF.

The V and J genes are TRBV12-5 and TRBJ2-1; 8 bases are shared with TRBD2. CDR3 length equals 15 residues. V gave up 1 base and J gave up 7 bases; unmatched junction bases: 6. The germline V gene has CDR1 LGHNT and CDR2 FRNRAP. This CDR3 is CASGLDRGGRNEQFF. Here the CDR3 DNA reads TGTGCTAGTGGTTTGGACCGGGGGGGCCGTAATGAGCAGTTCTTC.

The chain carries TRBV4-1 and TRBJ1-2; no clear D gene. The CDR3 runs 14 residues. V lost 0 bases to trimming and J lost 1 base, with 6 bases between them. CDR1 is MGHRA and CDR2 is YSYEKL in the germline V gene. In DNA, the CDR3 is TGCGCCAGCAGCCAAGAGGCCAGTAACTATGGCTACACCTTC. Protein product: CASSQEASNYGYTF.

The rearrangement uses TRBV19 and TRBJ2-1; 8 bases are a match to TRBD2. The junction had 16 bases not matched to a gene; V was cut back by 10 bases and J by 2 bases. CDR3 size: 17 residues. The germline CDR1 and CDR2 sequences are LNHDA and SQIVND (reference sequence). The CDR3 sequence is CATREGGTGLTYNEQFF. The CDR3 bases are TGTGCCACCCGGGAGGGGGGAACGGGTTTGACCTACAATGAGCAGTTCTTC.

The genes are TRBV5-1 and TRBJ2-1; D might be TRBD2 (6 bases). CDR3 length equals 13 residues. The V gene's germline CDR1 is SGHRS and CDR2 YFSETQ. Trimming stripped 4 bases from V and 9 bases from J, with 14 bases between. The DNA of the CDR3 is TGCGCCAGCAGCCGGGACTGGGGCACTGAGCAGTTCTTC. It encodes CASSRDWGTEQFF.

The chain links TRBV2 to TRBJ1-1, with D unresolved. Germline V gene lookup returns CDR1 SNHLY and CDR2 FYNNEI. The CDR3 length is 13 residues. Trimming left V 7 bases short and J 1 base short, with 10 bases between. CDR3 sequence reads: CASKLGQNTEAFF. The CDR3, as DNA: TGTGCCAGCAAACTAGGCCAGAACACTGAAGCTTTCTTT.

This chain uses TRBV10-3 with TRBJ1-6; possibly TRBD1 for D (6 bases). CDR1 and CDR2 from the germline V gene are ENHRY and SYGVKD. This CDR3 has 15 amino acids. The V gene lost 0 bases and the J gene lost 8 bases, with 11 bases spanning the gap. The CDR3 DNA follows: TGTGCCATCAGTGAGTCCGGGGGGGGCGATTCACCCCTCCACTTT. It yields the protein CAISESGGGDSPLHF.

The genes are TRBV19 and TRBJ2-1; TRBD1 matches at 8 bases. The germline V gene encodes CDR1 LNHDA and CDR2 SQIVND (reference sequence). After removal of 4 bases from V and 4 bases from J, the junction contained 9 bases not matched to a gene. This CDR3 has 16 amino acids. The CDR3 is CASSTSGGAGYNEQFF. The CDR3 region has the DNA TGTGCCAGTAGTACCTCAGGGGGCGCAGGGTACAATGAGCAGTTCTTC.

CDR3 in DNA: TGTGCCAGCTCCGACAGTTTTCGGGAAAAACTGTTTTTT. It specifies CASSDSFREKLFF. J is TRBJ1-4 and V is TRBV19, with D perhaps matching TRBD1 (5 bases). V lost 9 bases and J 8 bases, leaving 16 bases between the germline ends. Per the germline V gene, CDR1 is LNHDA and CDR2 is SQIVND (reference sequence). This CDR3 has 13 residues.